Listed here are 10 T cell receptor beta chains from one sample, sequenced in a study of human thymus T cells. Thymus pieces cut out during corrective heart surgery were the tissue that was used. Generated by immunoSEQ multiplex PCR, the TCRdb table keeps only in-frame clones and is missing some. This sample carries some 120,000 clones, just under 95% of them seen once, and the ten largest clones take around 0.025%. Input material: thymus tissue. Every receptor here comes from a boy under two years old with a congenital heart defect but otherwise immunologically healthy.

This clone was seen once. The chain joins TRBV28 to TRBJ1-1; D not certain. Germline-derived CDR1 and CDR2 are MDHEN and SYDVKM. The CDR3 runs 14 residues. V lost 6 bases to trimming and J lost 8 bases, with 19 bases between them. The CDR3 reads CASRPTALLLEAFF. DNA for the CDR3: TGTGCCAGCAGACCCACAGCCCTTTTACTCGAAGCTTTCTTT. The complete variable domain, with remaining parts taken from reference TRBV28 and TRBJ1-1, reads DVKVTQSSRYLVKRTGEKVFLECVQDMDHENMFWYRQDPGLGLRLIYFSYDVKMKEKGDIPEGYSVSREKKERFSLILESASTNQTSMYLCASRPTALLLEAFFGQGTRLTVV.

This clone appeared once. V gene TRBV10-1 combines with J gene TRBJ2-7; unclear D gene. Germline CDR1 reads WNHNN; CDR2 reads SYGVQD (reference sequence). The germline V and J ends were trimmed by 2 bases and 2 bases, with 19 bases remaining between them. The CDR3 length is 17 residues. The DNA for the CDR3 is TGCGCCAGCAGTGAGGGGTGCTACTTTTTCGGAACCTACGAGCAGTACTTC. This encodes CASSEGCYFFGTYEQYF.

The chain employs TRBV7-8 and TRBJ1-1; D is unclear. This CDR3 region has 13 residues. Germline CDR1 SGHVS, CDR2 FQNEAQ. V was trimmed by 3 bases and J by 2 bases, leaving 7 bases between them. CDR3 nucleotide sequence: TGTGCCAGCAGCTTGTTGTCAAACACTGAAGCTTTCTTT. It encodes CASSLLSNTEAFF.

The chain couples TRBV2 to TRBJ1-2; no definite D call. This CDR3 is 13 amino acids long. The V end was cut by 1 base, the J end by 3 bases, with 6 bases between. CDR1 and CDR2 from the germline V gene are SNHLY and FYNNEI. The CDR3 region has the DNA TGTGCCAGCAGTGAAGGGGAGGACTATGGCTACACCTTC. Its protein is CASSEGEDYGYTF.

The chain uses TRBV5-1 and TRBJ1-2; D unclear. Trimming stripped 0 bases from V and 1 base from J, with 4 bases between. The CDR3 totals 13 residues. The germline gives CDR1 SGHRS, CDR2 YFSETQ. CDR3 in DNA: TGCGCCAGCAGCTTGGGACATAACTATGGCTACACCTTC. Protein: CASSLGHNYGYTF.

CDR3 in amino acids: CASSHREVAGNTIYF. The CDR3 DNA reads TGTGCCAGCAGCCACAGGGAAGTAGCAGGAAACACCATATATTTT. V gene TRBV6-6 combines with J gene TRBJ1-3, with D tentatively TRBD1 (6 bases). Germline CDR1 is MNHNY and CDR2 is SVGAGI (reference sequence). This CDR3 is 15 amino acids long. The V end was cut by 6 bases, the J end by 4 bases, with 16 bases between.

The chain combines TRBV7-9 with TRBJ1-1; perhaps TRBD1 as D (5 bases). CDR3 length equals 13 residues. V shed 5 bases and J shed 1 base, with 8 bases lying between them. The V gene's germline CDR1 is SEHNR and CDR2 FQNEAQ (reference sequence). CDR3 DNA: TGTGCCAGCAGCCGCGGACAGAACACTGAAGCTTTCTTT. Translated: CASSRGQNTEAFF.

The rearrangement links TRBV6-1 to TRBJ1-2, with D tentatively TRBD1 (6 bases). The CDR3 has 16 amino acids. Germline V lookup: CDR1 MNHNS, CDR2 SASEGT. Trimming removed 2 bases at V and 0 bases at J, with 13 bases between. CDR3 loop: CASSEWIRQANYGYTF. The CDR3 nucleotides are TGTGCCAGCAGTGAATGGATCCGACAGGCTAACTATGGCTACACCTTC.

The sample holds one count of this clone. This sequence joins TRBV4-3 and TRBJ2-7; unclear D gene. The CDR3 runs 12 residues. Germline CDR1 reads LGHNA; CDR2 reads YSLEER. Trimming took off 0 bases at V and 7 bases at J, with 7 bases between the two ends. The DNA of the CDR3 is TGCGCCAGCAGCCAAGAATGGGGTGAGCAGTACTTC. Amino acid sequence: CASSQEWGEQYF.

This chain links TRBV28 with TRBJ2-5; 9 bases map to TRBD2. Germline trimming cut 6 bases from V and 5 bases from J; bases unmatched to any gene: 10. Germline CDR1 and CDR2: MDHEN and SYDVKM. The CDR3 is 15 amino acids. CDR3 region: CASSHHERGDETQYF. The CDR3 bases are TGTGCCAGCAGCCACCATGAGCGGGGGGACGAGACCCAGTACTTC.